Included here is one TCR beta chain sequence, with context. As yet, its antigen is unknown. This entry is derived from a study of shared clonotypes between healthy human individuals. The assay was immunoSEQ multiplex PCR, and TCRdb's table has in-frame clones only and misses some. Of about 2.4 million clones detected, under 95% appear once; the ten largest clones hold 0.36%. Regarding the study as a whole: A handful of donors shared 4.5% to 6.5% of their naive CD4 clonotypes.

Germline V CDR1 and CDR2: GTSNPN, SVGIG (reference sequence). The CDR3 loop spans 14 amino acids. Deletions cut 2 bases from V and 3 bases from J, with 11 bases between. The sample was naive CD4+ T cells from PBMCs. Documented subset: CD45RA+ positively selected. The rearrangement uses TRBV30 and TRBJ2-1, with D possibly matching TRBD2 (5 bases). The receptor comes from a man between 18 and 35 years old in good health. Some clones in this sample may be carry-over from other donors' samples. The CDR3 spells CAWSIREYYNEQFF. The CDR3, as DNA: TGTGCCTGGAGTATACGGGAATACTACAATGAGCAGTTCTTC.